This T cell receptor beta chain was observed in a study of T cell repertoires in cytomegalovirus infection. This clonotype was counted at least ten times. V gave up 1 base and J gave up 4 bases; unmatched junction bases: 5. Germline values: CDR1 SEHNR, CDR2 FQNEAQ (reference sequence). This CDR3 has 15 amino acids. TCRdb reanalysed the reads using MiXCR and keeps one entry per CDR3 protein. In the table there are approximately 240,000 distinct CDR3 sequences, approximately 13% of which are singletons. The TCR was taken from a human donor in good health (CMV status not recorded). Some clones in this sample may be carry-over from other donors' samples. Sequencing input: PBMCs. The chain joins TRBV7-9 to TRBJ2-7; 9 bases fit TRBD1. In DNA form, the CDR3 reads TGTGCCAGCAGCTTAGGACAGGGGGTGAGATACGAGCAGTACTTC. It translates to CASSLGQGVRYEQYF.